These 4 T cell receptor beta chains were all obtained from the same sample, sequenced in a study of blood T cell repertoires in COVID-19 (TCRdb year 2020). Libraries were built with the immunoSEQ multiplex PCR assay. TCRdb holds this immuneACCESS table with in-frame rearrangements only. Some clones are missing; in checked studies, unresolved V genes explain under half, and the rest has no known cause. In this sample the table shows tens of thousands of clones, more than 85% of which occur a single time. Clones ranked in the top ten supply around 5.5% of the sample. Sequencing used peripheral blood. Receptors were obtained from a human donor in a cohort sampled during active COVID-19.

The V and J genes are TRBV18 and TRBJ2-3; 8 bases are a match to TRBD1. Germline V gives CDR1 KGHSH, CDR2 LQKENI. Losses at the gene ends were 3 bases for V and 6 bases for J; bases not matched to a gene: 5. This CDR3 region has 14 residues. The CDR3 here is CASSPRQGMDTQYF. CDR3 nucleotides: TGTGCCAGCTCACCCAGACAGGGGATGGATACGCAGTATTTT.

The rearrangement joins TRBV6-5 to TRBJ1-1; D might be TRBD1 (6 bases). This CDR3 has 14 amino acids. Per the germline V gene, CDR1 is MNHEY and CDR2 is SVGAGI. Trimming took 7 bases from V and 0 from J, leaving 12 bases between them. CDR3: CASTRGQLNTEAFF. CDR3 coding DNA: TGTGCCAGCACCAGAGGACAGCTGAACACTGAAGCTTTCTTT.

V and J are TRBV6-6 and TRBJ2-4, with 7 bases that match TRBD2. Germline V lookup: CDR1 MNHNY, CDR2 SVGAGI (reference sequence). The V segment lost 0 bases and the J segment 7 bases; nucleotides outside the gene matches: 6. CDR3 length equals 15 residues. CDR3 in amino acids: CASSYSSGGGNIQYF. The DNA for the CDR3 is TGTGCCAGCAGTTACTCGTCCGGGGGAGGGAACATTCAGTACTTC.

This chain joins TRBV27 and TRBJ1-1; possibly TRBD1 for D (5 bases). Looked up from germline, CDR1 is MNHEY and CDR2 is SMNVEV (reference sequence). The V and J ends lost 2 bases and 4 bases respectively, with 5 bases between them. This CDR3 contains 12 residues. CDR3 nucleotides: TGTGCCAGCAGTTTACAGGGCACTGAAGCTTTCTTT. Translation: CASSLQGTEAFF.